Following are 5 T cell receptor beta chains from one sample sequenced in a study of shared T cell receptors in the human thymus. Data came from immunoSEQ multiplex PCR; TCRdb stores just in-frame clones and leaves some out. The data contain fewer than 700,000 clones, approximately 88% of them singletons. The data also belong to a second study, concerning human thymus T cells.

The sequencing input was thymocytes. Source of these receptors: a boy younger than two with a congenital heart defect.

This chain uses TRBV27 with TRBJ2-7, with 11 nucleotides matching TRBD2. Looked up from germline, CDR1 is MNHEY and CDR2 is SMNVEV (reference sequence). This CDR3 comprises 18 residues. Unmatched junction bases numbered 17, after V lost 5 bases and J lost 5 bases. For the CDR3, the DNA is TGTGCCAGCAGTCCCACCCTCACTCTAGCGGGAGGCAATCACGAGCAGTACTTC. It codes for CASSPTLTLAGGNHEQYF.

The chain combines TRBV11-2 with TRBJ2-7, with a weak D call TRBD2 (5 bases). Germline CDR1 and CDR2: SGHAT and FQNNGV. This CDR3 region has 15 residues. Trimming cost V 4 bases and J 6 bases, with 19 bases left between them. The CDR3 bases are TGTGCCAGCAGCTCCCTTTTTGCGGGTTATGTCGAGCAGTACTTC. This sequence encodes CASSSLFAGYVEQYF.

The gene calls are TRBV6-5 and TRBJ2-1; D call uncertain. V dropped 8 bases and J dropped 10 bases, with 9 bases sitting between them. This CDR3 has 10 amino acids. Germline lookup yields CDR1 MNHEY and CDR2 SVGAGI. The CDR3 DNA reads TGTGCCAGCGGAGTCTACGAGCAGTTCTTC. Protein product: CASGVYEQFF.

CDR3 sequence (DNA): TGTGCTAGTGGTTGGGGACTAGCGGGAGTGGATGAGCAGTTCTTC. Amino acids: CASGWGLAGVDEQFF. The chain joins TRBV12-5 to TRBJ2-1; 14 positions match TRBD2. CDR1 is LGHNT, CDR2 FRNRAP, per germline. V was pared by 4 bases and J by 8 bases, with 4 bases of the junction left unmatched. The CDR3 is 15 amino acids.

The gene calls are TRBV2 and TRBJ2-5; D is unresolved. The germline gives CDR1 SNHLY, CDR2 FYNNEI. Deletions cut 2 bases from V and 2 bases from J, with 15 bases between. CDR3 length: 16 amino acids. The CDR3 DNA follows: TGTGCCAGCAGTGAAACCACAGCCCTCGGTCAAGAGACCCAGTACTTC. Translation gives CASSETTALGQETQYF. Supplemented by reference TRBV2 and TRBJ2-5, the full variable domain reads EPEVTQTPSHQVTQMGQEVILRCVPISNHLYFYWYRQILGQKVEFLVSFYNNEISEKSEIFDDQFSVERPDGSNFTLKIRSTKLEDSAMYFCASSETTALGQETQYFGPGTRLLVL.